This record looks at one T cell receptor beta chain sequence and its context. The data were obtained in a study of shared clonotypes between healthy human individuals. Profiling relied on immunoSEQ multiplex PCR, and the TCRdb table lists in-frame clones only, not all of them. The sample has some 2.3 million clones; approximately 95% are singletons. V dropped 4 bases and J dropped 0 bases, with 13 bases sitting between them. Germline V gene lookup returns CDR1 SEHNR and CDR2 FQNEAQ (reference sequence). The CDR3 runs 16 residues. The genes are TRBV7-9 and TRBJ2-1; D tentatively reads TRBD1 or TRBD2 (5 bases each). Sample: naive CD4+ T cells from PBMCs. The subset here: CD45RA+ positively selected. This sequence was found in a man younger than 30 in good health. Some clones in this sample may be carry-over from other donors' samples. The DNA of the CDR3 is TGTGCCAGCAGCTCGTGGGACCGGAGCTCCTACAATGAGCAGTTCTTC. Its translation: CASSSWDRSSYNEQFF.